The 5 T cell receptor beta chains in this list originate from one sample, sequenced in a study of T cell repertoires in cytomegalovirus infection. No antigen has been assigned to these receptors. TCRdb independently ran MiXCR on the reads; one entry per CDR3 protein. The data contain some 940,000 distinct CDR3 sequences, roughly 30% of them singletons. The sample was cultured CD8+ T cells from PBMCs, taken from culture after CMV antigen stimulation. Every receptor here comes from a human donor in good health (CMV status not recorded). Some clones in this sample may be carry-over from other donors' samples.

This clonotype was counted only a few times. The chain joins TRBV6-6 to TRBJ1-4; D gene uncertain. The germline V gene has CDR1 MNHNY and CDR2 SVGAGI (reference sequence). Trimming cost V 4 bases and J 0 bases, with 12 bases left between them. The CDR3 has 16 amino acids. Here the CDR3 DNA reads TGTGCCAGCAGTTCCGCGCCATTTGCAACTAATGAAAAACTGTTTTTT. Its translation: CASSSAPFATNEKLFF.

The gene calls are TRBV10-3 and TRBJ2-5; TRBD2 aligns across 10 bases. Trimming took 3 bases from V and 5 from J; bases not matched to a gene: 15. From germline, CDR1 is ENHRY and CDR2 SYGVKD. The CDR3 loop spans 18 amino acids. DNA of the CDR3: TGTGCCATCAGTGATCCCCCCGGACTAGCGGTCGAGAAGGAGACCCAGTACTTC. Encoded protein: CAISDPPGLAVEKETQYF.

This clonotype came up a few times. The rearrangement uses TRBV12-5 and TRBJ1-5, with D possibly TRBD1 on 5 matching bases. Germline V CDR1 and CDR2: LGHNT, FRNRAP. V was cut by 7 bases and J by 0 bases, with 16 bases left in between. The CDR3 runs 16 residues. CDR3 amino acids: CASVFDSRISNQPQHF. CDR3 DNA: TGTGCTAGTGTCTTCGACAGCCGTATTAGCAATCAGCCCCAGCATTTT.

This clonotype was seen a handful of times. The rearrangement links TRBV7-2 to TRBJ1-6; tentative D call: TRBD1 (5 bases). The CDR3 is 15 residues long. V was pared by 3 bases and J by 8 bases, with 14 bases between. Germline CDR1 reads SGHTA; CDR2 reads FQGNSA. Written as DNA, the CDR3 is TGTGCCAGCAGCTTGGGGCCGTTTGGGGATTCACCCCTCCACTTT. Protein product: CASSLGPFGDSPLHF.

A word on this clonotype: Mismatch with germline at one junction end may stem from a read error. This chain connects TRBV6-1 to TRBJ2-2; D is unresolved. Germline lookup yields CDR1 MNHNS and CDR2 SASEGT. The CDR3 is made up of 15 amino acids. CDR3 region: CANSEWQLSTGELFF. For the CDR3, the DNA is TGTGCCAACAGTGAATGGCAGTTGTCCACCGGGGAGCTGTTTTTT.